This T cell receptor (beta chain) was identified in a study of T cell responses to AZD1222 COVID-19 vaccine. A remark on this clone: Its antigen is still unknown.

Using immunoSEQ multiplex PCR, the repertoire was profiled, and TCRdb retains in-frame clones only, with some absent. Among about 120,000 clones listed, roughly nine tenths were seen once. Points from the study as a whole: Spike-specific TCR breadth rose after two AZD1222 doses, and depth rose as well. It should be noted that donors were predominantly white British and more often female, and clonal diversity was possibly underestimated.

From germline, CDR1 is KGHSH and CDR2 LQKENI. The CDR3 spans 13 residues. The ends were cut back, 2 bases at V and 6 bases at J, with 7 bases in the middle. The source was peripheral blood, collected on day 0 of AZD1222 vaccination. The TCR comes from an adult in good health. The V gene is TRBV18, the J gene TRBJ2-2; D gene ambiguous. CDR3 bases: TGTGCCAGCTCACCAGAGGTGGCCGGGGAGCTGTTTTTT. Residues: CASSPEVAGELFF.